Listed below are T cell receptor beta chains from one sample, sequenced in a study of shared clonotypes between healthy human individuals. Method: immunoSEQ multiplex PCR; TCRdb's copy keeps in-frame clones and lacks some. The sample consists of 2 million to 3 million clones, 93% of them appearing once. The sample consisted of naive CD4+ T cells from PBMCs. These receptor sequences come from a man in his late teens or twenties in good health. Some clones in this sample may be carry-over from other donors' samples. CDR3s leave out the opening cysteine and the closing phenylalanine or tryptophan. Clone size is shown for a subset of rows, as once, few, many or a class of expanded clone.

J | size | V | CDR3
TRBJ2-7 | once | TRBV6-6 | ASSTRTGEQY
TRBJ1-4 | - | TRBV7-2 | ASSSQPPMANEKLF
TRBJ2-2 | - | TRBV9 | ASSVTGLTRELF
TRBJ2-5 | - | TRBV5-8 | ASRGDRGVLYQETQY
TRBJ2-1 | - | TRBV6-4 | ASGRPGGEQF
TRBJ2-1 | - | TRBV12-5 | ASGLINPEQGYEQF
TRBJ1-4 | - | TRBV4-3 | ASSQDLGRGNEKLF
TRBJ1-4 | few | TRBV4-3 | ASSQGGVGAGNEKLF
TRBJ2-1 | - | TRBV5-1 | ASSSGLATYNEQF
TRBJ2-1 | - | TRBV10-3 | AIRGQASYNEQF
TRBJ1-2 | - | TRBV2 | ASSVGPGYGYT
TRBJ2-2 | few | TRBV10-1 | ASSARGQLF
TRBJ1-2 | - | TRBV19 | ASSILIRNYGYT
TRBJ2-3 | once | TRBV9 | ASSVGITGLSTDTQY
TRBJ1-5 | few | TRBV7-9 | ASSPSTGGQPQH
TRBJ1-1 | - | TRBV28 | ARSEPGWNTEAF
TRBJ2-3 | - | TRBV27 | ASSLSSSTDTQY
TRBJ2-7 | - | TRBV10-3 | AIAGPSSGRAQTYEQY
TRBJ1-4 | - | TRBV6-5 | ASRGTGNPNEKLF
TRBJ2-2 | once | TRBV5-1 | ASHLVGTGFTGELF
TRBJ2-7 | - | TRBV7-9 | ASSLVRDRAGSFYEQY
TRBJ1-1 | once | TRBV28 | ASSFPQSTEAF
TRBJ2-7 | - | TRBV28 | ASSLAGGNSYEQY
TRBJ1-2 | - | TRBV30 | AWGAQGRGYGYT
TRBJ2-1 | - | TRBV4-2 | ASSQELAGGPSHNEQF
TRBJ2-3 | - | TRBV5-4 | ASSFPPAPGSTDTQY
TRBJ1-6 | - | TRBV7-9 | ASSSWTGPNSPLH
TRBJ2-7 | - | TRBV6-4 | ASSLTSGRAVQY
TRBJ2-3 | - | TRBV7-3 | ASSLIGGNLDTQY
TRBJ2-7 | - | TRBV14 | ASSQEISRNYEQY
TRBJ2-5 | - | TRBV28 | ASSLGSAETQY
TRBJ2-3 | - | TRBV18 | ASSPRLAGTDTQY
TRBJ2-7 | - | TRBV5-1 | ASSLPYQTSGRREQY
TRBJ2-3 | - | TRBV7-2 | ASSRAGPLL
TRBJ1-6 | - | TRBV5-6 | ASSDYPGYNSPLH
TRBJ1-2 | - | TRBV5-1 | ASSSTGADYGYT
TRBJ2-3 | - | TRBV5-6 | ASSFVGGTDTQY
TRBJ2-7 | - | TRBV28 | ASSSGQSSYEQY
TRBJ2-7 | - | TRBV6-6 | ASSYDRKTYEQY
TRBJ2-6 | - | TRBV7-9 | ASSSTAPGANVLT
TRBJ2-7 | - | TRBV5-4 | ASSTRGGLYEQY
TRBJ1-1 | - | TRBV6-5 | ASSYTPRGRNTEAF
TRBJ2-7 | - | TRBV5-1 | ASSRGTGDPYEQY
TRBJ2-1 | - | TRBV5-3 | ARSSDYNEQF
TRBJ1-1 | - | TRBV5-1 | ASSLHRGETEAF
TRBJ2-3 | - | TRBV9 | ASSVGGGTSGRLTDTQY
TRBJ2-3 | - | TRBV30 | AWSRGAGSTDTQY
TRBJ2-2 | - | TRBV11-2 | ASSLYQNTGELF
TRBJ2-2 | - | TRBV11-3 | ASSLDHYTGELF
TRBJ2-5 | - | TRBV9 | ASSVGTVVDQTQY
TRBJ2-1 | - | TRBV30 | AWSGSEQF
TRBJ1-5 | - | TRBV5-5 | ASSLGDGRNQPQH
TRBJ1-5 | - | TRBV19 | ASSDGTVSNQPQH